This section outlines one T cell receptor beta chain sequence together with its context. Its target is unknown. It was with random hexamers that roughly 0.45 to 1 ug RNA was reverse transcribed. A multiplex approach, immunoSEQ multiplex PCR, amplified TCR beta CDR3 across 54 Vbeta and 13 Jbeta. Each CDR3 protein gets one entry after TCRdb re-called the immunoSEQ multiplex PCR reads with MiXCR. The table lists hundreds of thousands of distinct CDR3 sequences, over 85% of them singletons. These data originate in a study of CD8 T cells in Susac syndrome. Study results and caveats: An acknowledgment was made by the study that its TCR sequencing and HLA analysis involved relatively few individuals.

Trimming removed 4 bases at V and 5 bases at J, with 12 bases between. Per germline, CDR1 SGHRS and CDR2 YFSETQ. There are 14 residues in the CDR3. CD8+ and CD4+ blood T cells underwent TCR beta sequencing. The multiple sclerosis control group consisted of treatment-naive patients whose relapsing-remitting disease, which was either stable or active, fulfilled revised McDonald criteria. The clonotype originates from a human donor with multiple sclerosis. The chain recombines TRBV5-1 with TRBJ1-4; the D gene is possibly TRBD1 (6 bases). The specimen was CD4+ T cells from PBMCs. DNA of the CDR3: TGCGCCAGCAGCCTCGGGGGGCAGAATGAAAAACTGTTTTTT. This translates into CASSLGGQNEKLFF.